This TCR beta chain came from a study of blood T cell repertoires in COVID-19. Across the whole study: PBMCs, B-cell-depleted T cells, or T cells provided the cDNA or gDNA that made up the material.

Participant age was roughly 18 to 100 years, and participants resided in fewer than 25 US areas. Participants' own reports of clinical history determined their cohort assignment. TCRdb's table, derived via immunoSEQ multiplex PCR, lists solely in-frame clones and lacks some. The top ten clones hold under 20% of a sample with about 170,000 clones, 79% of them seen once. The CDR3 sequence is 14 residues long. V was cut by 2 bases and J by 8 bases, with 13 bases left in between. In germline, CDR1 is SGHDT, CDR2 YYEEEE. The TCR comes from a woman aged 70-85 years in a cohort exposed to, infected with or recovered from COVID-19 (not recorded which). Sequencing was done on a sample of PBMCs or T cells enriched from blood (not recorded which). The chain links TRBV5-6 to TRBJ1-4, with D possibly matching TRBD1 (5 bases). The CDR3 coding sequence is TGTGCCAGCAGCTTAGGCCCCAGGGCGGAAAAACTGTTTTTT. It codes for CASSLGPRAEKLFF.